Listed below are T cell receptor beta chains from one sample, sequenced in a study of T-cell memory formation after mild COVID-19. TCRdb re-derived calls from the 5' RACE reads in MiXCR, one entry per CDR3 protein. Of fewer than 140,000 distinct CDR3 sequences listed, about an eighth are singletons. The specimen was PBMCs or a T cell subset sorted from them (not recorded which). These receptors were collected from an adult woman who had mild COVID-19 (a few samples of this study predate the infection). Cell type and time point are not known. The conserved cysteine and the conserved F or W are not part of the CDR3 here. Each record gives: CDR3 protein, J gene, V gene.

ASSQVLTRNTGELF | TRBJ2-2 | TRBV4-1
ASSQAGTSGYTDTQY | TRBJ2-3 | TRBV4-3
ASRSLGTPEAF | TRBJ1-1 | TRBV5-1
ASSYFETGSSYEQY | TRBJ2-7 | TRBV6-2/TRBV6-3
SVDTTSGDQETQY | TRBJ2-5 | TRBV29-1
SASWVSRGSYNEQF | TRBJ2-1 | TRBV20-1
ASSDGENTEAF | TRBJ1-1 | TRBV6-4
ASSSPAAFPDTQY | TRBJ2-3 | TRBV7-2
ASSLGRNTEAF | TRBJ1-1 | TRBV7-9
SAGDSSQETQY | TRBJ2-5 | TRBV20-1
SARDGPSRREKLF | TRBJ1-4 | TRBV20-1
ASSQEPRESDNSPLH | TRBJ1-6 | TRBV4-1
ASNPPYFGYT | TRBJ1-2 | TRBV6-1
ASSLQIRTGGTEAF | TRBJ1-1 | TRBV4-3
ASSQVPTGGFSPLH | TRBJ1-6 | TRBV4-1
ASRTDNRVGETQY | TRBJ2-5 | TRBV27
ASSRTGPSTDTQY | TRBJ2-3 | TRBV7-9
ASSKYGPNYTEAF | TRBJ1-1 | TRBV13
AWASGTANYGYT | TRBJ1-2 | TRBV30
ASRMTDPGANVLT | TRBJ2-6 | TRBV12-3/TRBV12-4
ASSLVAYGSATDTQY | TRBJ2-3 | TRBV5-1
ASSFGQSSGTDTQY | TRBJ2-3 | TRBV7-8
ASTYQRGASGSSITLQETQY | TRBJ2-5 | TRBV6-2/TRBV6-3
ASSGDRYEQY | TRBJ2-7 | TRBV28
ATSDIGTSQF | TRBJ2-1 | TRBV24-1
ASSLADGPGEQY | TRBJ2-7 | TRBV7-9
ALLGDAYNEQF | TRBJ2-1 | TRBV24-1
AWSDGLYNEQF | TRBJ2-1 | TRBV30
SGVGEFSTDTQY | TRBJ2-3 | TRBV29-1
ASSLDSGGTTYNEQF | TRBJ2-1 | TRBV7-8
ASSLRGLAYEQY | TRBJ2-7 | TRBV5-6
ASSLVLAGAHEQY | TRBJ2-7 | TRBV7-9
SAHPQETQY | TRBJ2-5 | TRBV20-1